The 11 T cell receptor beta chains presented below share a single source sample, sequenced in a study of blood T cell repertoires in COVID-19. The repertoire was sequenced with immunoSEQ multiplex PCR; TCRdb's copy has only in-frame clones and lacks some. This sample has about 150,000 clones, with 90% to 95% found just once. The sample comprised peripheral blood. These receptors were collected from a man aged 50-59 years with acute or convalescent COVID-19.

The chain is built from TRBV15 and TRBJ2-5, with TRBD2 identical over 7 bases. The CDR3 length is 14 residues. Germline trimming cut 1 base from V and 5 bases from J; bases unmatched to any gene: 4. Looked up from germline, CDR1 is LNHNV and CDR2 is YYDKDF (reference sequence). The CDR3 region is CATSRVLGGETQYF. CDR3 nucleotides: TGTGCCACCAGCAGAGTTCTGGGAGGGGAGACCCAGTACTTC. Filled out from reference TRBV15 and TRBJ2-5, the complete variable domain reads DAMVIQNPRYQVTQFGKPVTLSCSQTLNHNVMYWYQQKSSQAPKLLFHYYDKDFNNEADTPDNFQSRRPNTSFCFLDIRSPGLGDTAMYLCATSRVLGGETQYFGPGTRLLVL.

This rearrangement joins TRBV7-9 to TRBJ1-2, with D perhaps TRBD1 (5 bases). The length of the CDR3 is 14 residues. Germline assignment: CDR1 SEHNR and CDR2 FQNEAQ (reference sequence). The V gene lost 4 bases and the J gene lost 0 bases, with 9 bases spanning the gap. The CDR3 DNA reads as TGTGCCAGCAGCTCGAAGACAGCTAACTATGGCTACACCTTC. Amino acid sequence: CASSSKTANYGYTF.

V usage is TRBV28 and J usage is TRBJ1-5; 8 bases align to TRBD1. Germline CDR1 reads MDHEN; CDR2 reads SYDVKM. Unmatched junction bases numbered 6, after V lost 4 bases and J lost 4 bases. CDR3 length: 15 residues. DNA of the CDR3: TGTGCCAGCAGTTCGACCCGGACAGGGAATCAGCCCCAGCATTTT. This codes for CASSSTRTGNQPQHF.

The rearrangement links TRBV11-2 to TRBJ2-7, with TRBD2 identical over 14 bases. The CDR3 is 19 residues long. V shed 5 bases and J 4 bases; nucleotides not matched to a gene: 16. Germline CDR1 SGHAT, CDR2 FQNNGV. The CDR3 is CASSPRLAGGPSVIYEQYF. The CDR3 nucleotides are TGTGCCAGCAGCCCAAGACTAGCGGGAGGGCCCTCCGTAATATACGAGCAGTACTTC.

Concerning this clone: The junction shows a germline mismatch at one end, possibly a read error. This chain links TRBV6-5 with TRBJ2-5; 14 bases align to TRBD2. The V gene's germline CDR1 is MNHEY and CDR2 SVGAGI. The CDR3 is made up of 16 amino acids. The DNA for the CDR3 is TGTGCCAGCACTTACTCGGGACTAGCGGGAGAGCAGACCCAGTACTTC. Its protein product is CASTYSGLAGEQTQYF.

This sequence joins TRBV30 and TRBJ2-5; 8 bases are shared with TRBD1. Germline V gene data show CDR1 as GTSNPN and CDR2 as SVGIG (reference sequence). This CDR3 spans 14 amino acids. With V trimmed by 8 bases and J by 1 base, 9 bases remained unmatched. CDR3 protein: CARGQGRSQETQYF. DNA for the CDR3: TGTGCCCGAGGACAGGGAAGGAGCCAAGAGACCCAGTACTTC.

This chain links TRBV27 with TRBJ2-2, with D maybe TRBD2 (6 bases). Trimming removed 6 bases from V and 5 bases from J, with 22 bases in between. The length of the CDR3 is 17 residues. CDR1 is MNHEY and CDR2 is SMNVEV in the germline V gene (reference sequence). CDR3 region: CASSRRRGTSRTGELFF. Here the CDR3 DNA reads TGTGCCAGCAGCCGACGGAGGGGAACATCTAGGACCGGGGAGCTGTTTTTT.

The chain joins TRBV28 to TRBJ2-1, with 8 bases identical to TRBD1. Unmatched junction bases numbered 11, after V lost 6 bases and J lost 10 bases. Per germline, CDR1 MDHEN and CDR2 SYDVKM. This CDR3 has 14 residues. The CDR3 sequence is CASRSGQVTMEQFF. CDR3 DNA: TGTGCCAGCAGATCGGGACAGGTTACAATGGAGCAGTTCTTC.

This chain uses TRBV7-2 with TRBJ2-5; D is undetermined. CDR1 is SGHTA, CDR2 FQGNSA, per germline. The CDR3 contains 13 residues. Trimming shortened V by 4 bases and J by 3 bases, and 9 bases separated the two germline ends. The CDR3 protein is CASSSGSKETQYF. The CDR3 DNA sequence: TGTGCCAGCAGCTCCGGGTCTAAAGAGACCCAGTACTTC.

CDR3 coding DNA: TGTGCCAGCAGCGTAGAGGGAGACTATGGCTACACCTTC. It translates to CASSVEGDYGYTF. This chain links TRBV9 with TRBJ1-2; no clear D. Germline values: CDR1 SGDLS, CDR2 YYNGEE. V was clipped by 0 bases and J by 3 bases, with 6 bases between them. The CDR3 consists of 13 residues.

The rearrangement joins TRBV28 to TRBJ1-2; D remains unclear. V gave up 5 bases and J gave up 8 bases, with 12 bases separating them. This CDR3 is 12 amino acids long. Germline-derived CDR1 and CDR2 are MDHEN and SYDVKM. The CDR3 nucleotides are TGTGCCAGCAGTCCCGCGGGAGGCGGCTACACCTTC. Protein product: CASSPAGGGYTF.